Shown below are 11 T cell receptor beta chains from a single sample sequenced in a study of control samples from healthy donors and cancer patients. Here immunoSEQ multiplex PCR was the method, and the copy in TCRdb shows in-frame clones only, minus some. The sample yields 400,000 to 500,000 clones, around 90% seen once. The sequenced sample was PBMCs. These receptors were taken from a man between 35 and 55 years old with head and neck cancer.

V and J are TRBV28 and TRBJ2-7; weak D call: TRBD2 (5 bases). This CDR3 region has 13 residues. Trimming stripped 2 bases from V and 2 bases from J, with 7 bases between. CDR1 and CDR2 from the germline V gene are MDHEN and SYDVKM. This CDR3 reads CASSLARAYEQYF. CDR3 in DNA: TGTGCCAGCAGTTTAGCGAGGGCCTACGAGCAGTACTTC.

The chain links TRBV18 to TRBJ2-7; a possible D gene is TRBD1 (5 bases). Trimming took 1 base from V and 2 from J, leaving 12 bases between them. Germline V lookup: CDR1 KGHSH, CDR2 LQKENI. This CDR3 is 15 amino acids long. Here the CDR3 reads CASSPLRMDTYEQYF. As DNA, the CDR3 is TGTGCCAGCTCACCACTGCGGATGGACACCTACGAGCAGTACTTC. The full variable domain, with the rest looked up from reference TRBV18 and TRBJ2-7, is NAGVMQNPRHLVRRRGQEARLRCSPMKGHSHVYWYRQLPEEGLKFMVYLQKENIIDESGMPKERFSAEFPKEGPSILRIQQVVRGDSAAYFCASSPLRMDTYEQYFGPGTRLTVT.

This chain connects TRBV19 to TRBJ1-5; D perhaps matches TRBD1 (5 bases). There are 15 residues in the CDR3. V was shortened by 3 bases and J by 7 bases, with 16 bases between the two germline ends. CDR1 is LNHDA, CDR2 SQIVND, per germline (reference sequence). The CDR3, as DNA: TGTGCCAGTAGTATGAGATTCCCAGGGATACAGCCCCAGCATTTT. Residues: CASSMRFPGIQPQHF.

The gene calls are TRBV5-6 and TRBJ2-1; no clear D gene. The V end was cut by 5 bases, the J end by 3 bases, with 21 bases between. The germline V gene has CDR1 SGHDT and CDR2 YYEEEE. The CDR3 extends over 17 amino acids. In nucleotides, the CDR3 is TGTGCCAGCAGTCGCGACCTTAGAGAGACTCTCTACAATGAGCAGTTCTTC. Amino acids: CASSRDLRETLYNEQFF.

This clone was seen only a few times. For the CDR3, the DNA is TGTGCCAGTAGTATGCGACAGGGGAGGACAGATACGCAGTATTTT. It translates to CASSMRQGRTDTQYF. This sequence joins TRBV19 and TRBJ2-3; TRBD1 aligns across 8 bases. V was pared by 3 bases and J by 3 bases, with 5 bases of the junction left unmatched. Germline CDR1 reads LNHDA; CDR2 reads SQIVND (reference sequence). The CDR3 is made up of 15 amino acids.

The chain recombines TRBV5-1 with TRBJ2-2, with D tentatively TRBD2 (5 bases). The germline V gene has CDR1 SGHRS and CDR2 YFSETQ. V dropped 1 base and J dropped 1 base, with 11 bases sitting between them. This CDR3 spans 16 amino acids. The CDR3: CASSLLGDGNTGELFF. In nucleotides, the CDR3 is TGCGCCAGCAGCTTGCTCGGGGATGGGAACACCGGGGAGCTGTTTTTT. Based on the CDR3 plus reference TRBV5-1 and TRBJ2-2, the full variable domain is KAGVTQTPRYLIKTRGQQVTLSCSPISGHRSVSWYQQTPGQGLQFLFEYFSETQRNKGNFPGRFSGRQFSNSRSEMNVSTLELGDSALYLCASSLLGDGNTGELFFGEGSRLTVL.

The chain links TRBV3-1 (or the pseudogene TRBV3-2) to TRBJ2-7; D unclear. The CDR3 is 15 amino acids. In germline, CDR1 is LGHDT, CDR2 YNNKEL (reference sequence). V dropped 0 bases and J dropped 3 bases, with 12 bases sitting between them. CDR3 DNA sequence: TGTGCCAGCAGCCAAGAGGGCAGCATCTACTACGAGCAGTACTTC. This sequence encodes CASSQEGSIYYEQYF.

The rearrangement uses TRBV24-1 and TRBJ1-1, with 7 bases aligning to TRBD1. V was clipped by 2 bases and J by 4 bases; unmatched bases: 6. CDR1 and CDR2 (germline): KGHDR, SFDVKD. The CDR3 is 15 amino acids. The CDR3 DNA reads as TGTGCCACCAGTGATTCTCAGGGGGGAGGCACTGAAGCTTTCTTT. This encodes CATSDSQGGGTEAFF.

This clone appeared a few times. The V and J genes are TRBV4-3 and TRBJ1-5, with D uncertain. Trimming took 4 bases from V and 6 from J, leaving 16 bases between them. The germline CDR1 and CDR2 sequences are LGHNA and YSLEER. The CDR3 runs to 15 residues. The CDR3 DNA follows: TGCGCCAGCAGCCGTGTATTGGGAGGAAGTCAGCCCCAGCATTTT. Its protein product is CASSRVLGGSQPQHF.

The V gene is TRBV7-9, the J gene TRBJ2-1; D remains ambiguous. This CDR3 contains 15 residues. V was shortened by 2 bases and J by 7 bases, with 15 bases between the two germline ends. Germline V gene data show CDR1 as SEHNR and CDR2 as FQNEAQ (reference sequence). The CDR3 DNA reads TGTGCCAGCAGCTTAACACAGCAGCTTAGGAATGAGCAGTTCTTC. Residues: CASSLTQQLRNEQFF. The whole variable domain, filled in from reference TRBV7-9 and TRBJ2-1, reads DTGVSQNPRHKITKRGQNVTFRCDPISEHNRLYWYRQTLGQGPEFLTYFQNEAQLEKSRLLSDRFSAERPKGSFSTLEIQRTEQGDSAMYLCASSLTQQLRNEQFFGPGTRLTVL.

The chain combines TRBV20-1 with TRBJ2-1, with D hard to call. Germline CDR1 reads DFQATT; CDR2 reads SNEGSKA (reference sequence). Trimming took 3 bases from V and 5 from J, leaving 11 bases between them. The CDR3 contains 13 residues. This CDR3 is CSASSASNNEQFF. The CDR3 nucleotides are TGCAGTGCTAGTAGTGCTAGTAACAATGAGCAGTTCTTC.